This is a list of T cell receptor beta chains from one sample in a study of cytomegalovirus exposure and HLA in healthy donors. Generated by immunoSEQ multiplex PCR, the TCRdb table keeps only in-frame clones and is missing some. The sample yields 170,000 or so clones, 65% to 85% seen once. The sequencing sample was made of PBMCs. The receptors derive from a man between 60 and 70 years old in good health and CMV-seronegative. The CDR3 runs from the conserved cysteine through the conserved F or W. D genes are given only for firm matches. A row's size may be missing; if present it is once, few, many or a size class.

d_gene	v_gene	abundance	j_gene	CDR3aa	CDR3nt
TRBD2	TRBV5-1	.	TRBJ2-7	CATAVTSAMEQYF	TGCGCCACCGCCGTGACTAGCGCAATGGAGCAGTACTTC
.	TRBV6-5	.	TRBJ1-4	CATSTAGREKLFF	TGTGCCACTTCCACGGCAGGGAGGGAAAAACTGTTTTTT
.	TRBV5-8	.	TRBJ2-2	CASSLNSNMGTGELFF	TGTGCCAGCAGCCTTAACAGTAACATGGGCACCGGGGAGCTGTTTTTT
TRBD2	TRBV9	.	TRBJ2-1	CASSVVASGFINEQFF	TGTGCCAGCAGCGTAGTGGCTAGCGGGTTTATAAATGAGCAGTTCTTC
.	TRBV7-9	.	TRBJ2-7	CASSLGGQAPYEQYF	TGTGCCAGCAGCTTAGGAGGGCAGGCCCCCTACGAGCAGTACTTC
.	TRBV6-1	few	TRBJ1-2	CASGPTGFYGYTF	TGTGCCAGCGGCCCAACAGGTTTCTATGGCTACACCTTC
.	TRBV18	once	TRBJ1-1	CASSQEDTEAFF	TGTGCCAGCTCACAGGAGGACACTGAAGCTTTCTTT
.	TRBV4-1	.	TRBJ1-5	CASSQSGQPQNF	TGCGCCAGCAGCCAATCAGGGCAGCCCCAGAATTTT
.	TRBV15	.	TRBJ2-7	CATSNRDEQYF	TGTGCCACCAGCAATCGCGACGAGCAGTACTTC
TRBD1	TRBV7-9	.	TRBJ2-2	CASSRTGGTGELFF	TGTGCCAGCAGCCGGACAGGCGGCACCGGGGAGCTGTTTTTT
.	TRBV13	.	TRBJ1-2	CASSSLPAEYGYTF	TGTGCCAGCAGCTCCCTTCCCGCGGAGTATGGCTACACCTTC
TRBD2	TRBV2	.	TRBJ2-1	CASNRGLNNEQFF	TGTGCCAGCAATAGGGGACTAAACAATGAGCAGTTCTTC
.	TRBV28	once	TRBJ2-7	CASSSGLGGLPYEQYF	TGTGCCAGCAGTTCAGGTTTGGGGGGACTGCCCTACGAGCAGTACTTC